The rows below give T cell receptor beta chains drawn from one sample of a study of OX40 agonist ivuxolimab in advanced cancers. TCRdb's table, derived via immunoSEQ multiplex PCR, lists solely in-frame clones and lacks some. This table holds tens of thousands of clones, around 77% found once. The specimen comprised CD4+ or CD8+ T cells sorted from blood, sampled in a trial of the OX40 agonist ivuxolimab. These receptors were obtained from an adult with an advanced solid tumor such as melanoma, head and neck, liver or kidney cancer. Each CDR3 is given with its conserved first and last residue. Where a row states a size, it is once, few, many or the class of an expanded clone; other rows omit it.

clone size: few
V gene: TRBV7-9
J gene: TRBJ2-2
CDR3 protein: CASTRGINTGELFF

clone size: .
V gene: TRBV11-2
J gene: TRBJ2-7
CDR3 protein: CASSLGHKSYEQYF

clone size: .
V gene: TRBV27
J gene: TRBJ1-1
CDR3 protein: CASSLTGLNTEAFF

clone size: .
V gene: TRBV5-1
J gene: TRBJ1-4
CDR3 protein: CASSLVNWGGDEKLFF

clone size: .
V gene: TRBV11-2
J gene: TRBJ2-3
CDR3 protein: CASSLSHTDTQYF

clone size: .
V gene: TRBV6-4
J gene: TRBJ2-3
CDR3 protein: CASRETSTDTQYF

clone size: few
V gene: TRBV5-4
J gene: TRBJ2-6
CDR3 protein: CASSHPTGTGGLSGANVLTF

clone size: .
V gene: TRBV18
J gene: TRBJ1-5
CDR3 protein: CASSLGGEGQPQHF

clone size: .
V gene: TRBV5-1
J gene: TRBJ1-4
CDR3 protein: CASSRQGENEKLFF

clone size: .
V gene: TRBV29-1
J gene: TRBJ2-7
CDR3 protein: CSDLIGSDRSYEQYF

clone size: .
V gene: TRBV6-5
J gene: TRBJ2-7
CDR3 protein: CASSEVLAGYEQYF

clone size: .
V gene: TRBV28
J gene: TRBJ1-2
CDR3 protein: CASSPGGADYGYTF

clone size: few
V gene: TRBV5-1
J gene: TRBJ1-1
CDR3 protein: CASSSATGFTEAFF

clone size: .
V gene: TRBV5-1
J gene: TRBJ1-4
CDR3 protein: CASSLAGVEKLFF

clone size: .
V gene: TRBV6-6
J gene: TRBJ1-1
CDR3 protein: CASSGPGGNMAFF

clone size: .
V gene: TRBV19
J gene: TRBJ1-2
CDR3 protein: CASSDRGSYGYTF

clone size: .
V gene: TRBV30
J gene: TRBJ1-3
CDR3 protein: CAWGTGFGNTIYF

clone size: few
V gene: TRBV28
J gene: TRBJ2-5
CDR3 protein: CASSRRTGYQETQYF

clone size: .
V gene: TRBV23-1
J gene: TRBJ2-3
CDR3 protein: CASTGTSGTDTQYF

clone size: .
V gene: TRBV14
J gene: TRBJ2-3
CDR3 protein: CASSRYSGDTDTQYF

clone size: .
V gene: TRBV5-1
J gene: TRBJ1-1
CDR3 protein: CASSEQGNTEAFF

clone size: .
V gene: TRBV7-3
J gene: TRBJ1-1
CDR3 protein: CASSLRWGDTEAFF

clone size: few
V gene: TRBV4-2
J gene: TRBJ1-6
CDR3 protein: CASNSDRTTNSPLHF

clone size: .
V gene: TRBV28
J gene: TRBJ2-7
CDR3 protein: CASSHLAGDTHEQYF

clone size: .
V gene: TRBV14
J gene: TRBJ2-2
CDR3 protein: CASSQGSGREITGELFF

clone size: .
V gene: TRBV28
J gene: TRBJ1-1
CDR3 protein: CASSFSGTPTEAFF

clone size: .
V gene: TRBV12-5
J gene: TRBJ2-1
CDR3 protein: CASGLGLAGSNEQFF

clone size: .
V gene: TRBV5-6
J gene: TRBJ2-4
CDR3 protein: CASRGASAKNIQYF

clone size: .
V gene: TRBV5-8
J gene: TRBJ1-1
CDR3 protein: CASSQKGAEAFF

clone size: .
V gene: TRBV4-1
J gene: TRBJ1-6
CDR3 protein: CASSQAPGTALHF

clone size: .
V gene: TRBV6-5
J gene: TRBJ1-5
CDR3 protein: CASSYARRGQPQHF

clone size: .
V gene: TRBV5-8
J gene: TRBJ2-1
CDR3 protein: CASGIPSGVSYNEQFF